This note documents a single T cell receptor (beta chain) sequence. This clone appeared a few times. Its recognized antigen is unknown. Within one base of it there is no much larger clone, and no base qualities were kept. TCRbeta CDR3 regions were amplified from genomic DNA by means of the immunoSEQ Assay, a bias-controlled multiplex PCR. The study's processing was this. Within the assay, amplification of reference gene primers was used to estimate how many nucleated cells each sample contained. To quantify the absolute abundance of each unique TCRbeta CDR3 rearrangement, sequence reads were collapsed and filtered. Productive Simpson clonality was computed per sample as the square root of Simpson's diversity index over productive rearrangements. The immuneACCESS repertoire file appears here via TCRdb, limited to in-frame rearrangements. These files lack a portion of the clones; in checked studies, under half of the deficit traces to unresolved V genes, and the cause of the others is not known. Clone size and the V and J calls come from that table; the DNA yielded D and trimming. The sample data list some 200,000 clones, and about nine tenths of these were observed just once. The ten most abundant clones make up around 2.4% of the sample.

The sample comes from a study of blood T cell repertoires in COVID-19 (dated by TCRdb to 2018 to 2020). Background on the whole study: Collaborator samples came from the United States, Italy and Spain and covered acute and convalescent phases of COVID-19. The material from the prospective study consisted of cDNA or gDNA derived from T cells, B-cell-depleted T cells, or PBMCs. Deeply sampled blood TCRbeta repertoires from subjects exposed to, actively infected with, or recovered from COVID-19 were included in the dataset. The repertoires were made available in a free public database intended to serve as a resource for research on the immune response to SARS-CoV-2. Samples were obtained from the ongoing ImmuneRACE study (first 160 participants) and from some 1,300 subjects provided by 6 global collaborators. Nearly every sample came with metadata listing a de-identified subject ID, COVID-19 status, age in years and sex. Where available, HLA class I and class II types were taken from metadata supplied by the sample provider and were not determined by assay-based typing.

In the prospective study, participants were roughly 18 to 89 years old, resided in around 25 geographic areas of the United States, and were enrolled through a virtual design. Cohort assignment in the prospective study relied on participant-reported clinical history from a screening survey and a study questionnaire. For ImmuneRACE Cohort 3, a participant was defined as recovered based on two consecutive negative NP/OP PCR tests, clearance by a healthcare professional, or resolution of symptoms. Mobile phlebotomists in the prospective study collected whole blood, serum and a nasopharyngeal or oropharyngeal swab from every participant. Additional blood draws and questionnaires over an approximately 2-month period could optionally be provided by prospective study participants. Before DNA extraction, prospective study blood samples were shipped either frozen or at room temperature. The CDR3 measures 16 amino acids from cysteine to phenylalanine. Solely the CDR3 DNA is kept, with 48 bases framed from the first base. Looking up the germline V gene yields CDR1 MRHNA and CDR2 SNTAGT. The V end gives up 3 bases and the J end 3 bases, leaving 9 bases in the junction not matched to a gene.

On the study overall, not on this receptor specifically: Clinical and demographic metadata were provided uncurated, with the amount varying by source and participant.

This receptor was obtained from a woman under 40 who had recovered from COVID-19. The specimen was PBMCs or T cells enriched from blood (not recorded which). The rearranged segments are TRBV6-4 and TRBJ2-3, and TRBD1 matches 7 of the central bases. The DNA sequence is given as TGTGCCAGCAGTGAGGCTACAGGGGCAGGGACAGATACGCAGTATTTT. This codes for CASSEATGAGTDTQYF.